This TCR beta chain was recovered during a study of T cells in Graves' hyperthyroidism and ophthalmopathy (dated by TCRdb to the late 2010s). In terms of the full investigation: To identify TCR V-J signatures that set the groups apart, the researchers used a discovery cohort of 100 or so patients, made up of roughly 40 with Graves' ophthalmopathy and 57 with stable Graves' hyperthyroidism. Whether ophthalmopathy could be predicted prospectively was tested in an independent validation cohort made up of under 20 hyperthyroidism patients plus 17 patients who later progressed to ophthalmopathy. The approximately 90 discovery patients were randomly split 7:3 into training and test sets. Thyroid tissue and blood T-cell repertoires from six Graves' hyperthyroidism patients were also compared in the study. Following sampling, methimazole starting at 30 mg daily was given to hyperthyroidism patients, and high-dose intravenous methylprednisolone was given to ophthalmopathy patients. The paper describes TCR Vbeta CDR3 sequencing of 140 or so peripheral blood samples, made up of 43 ophthalmopathy patients, over 70 hyperthyroidism patients and 17 progressor patients. The full study reports these points: A 13 V-J signature model separated ophthalmopathy from stable hyperthyroidism, with over 85% sensitivity and about 81% specificity in cross-validation and 80%/75% in testing. Most expanded thyroid clonotypes (frequency above 0.001) were also detected in blood, a finding suggesting that blood repertoires may reflect thyroid immune responses. No statistical method was used to fix the sample size in advance, and group allocation was not hidden from the investigators. In validation, progression to ophthalmopathy was predicted by the model with approximately 67% sensitivity and roughly 72% specificity, a median of roughly 6 months before onset.

About this clonotype: Its antigen is currently not known. Because the CDR3 is missing its conserved closing phenylalanine or tryptophan, this is likely a read error.

Stable Graves' hyperthyroidism was defined as no progression to ophthalmopathy during 18 months of follow-up. Hyperthyroidism patients were newly diagnosed, had a disease duration of under 2 months, and were aged 18 to 65 years. Exclusion was applied to patients with uncontrolled infections, other autoimmune diseases, pregnancy or lactation. Diagnoses were based on clinical symptoms, serum thyroxine and TRAb, thyroid ultrasound and orbital computed tomography. Total RNA was extracted with Trizol reagent, and quality was checked on an Agilent 2100 Bioanalyzer. The TCR beta CDR3 regions were amplified from RNA transcripts. For the first round of RT-PCR on the TCR CDR3, the HTBI primer set was used together with the Qiagen OneStep RT-PCR kit. Libraries were constructed in a second round of multiplex PCR, after which size selection and purification were performed. Sequencing of the libraries was done on an Illumina HiSeq2000 using paired-end 100 bp reads. The authors processed their data as follows. SOAPnuke was used to process the raw data, removing reads that contained adapters or uncalled bases, had a mean Phred below 15, or lacked an exact match to the constant primer or identifier. COPE v1.2.5 was used to merge high-quality paired reads, and clonotypes were defined as unique nucleotide sequences. MiTCR v1.1 was used to align clonotypes to the IMGT TRBV, TRBD and TRBJ reference segments. Only V-J combinations with frequency above 0.0001, covering 99% to 99.2% of repertoires, were analysed. A TCS score was defined as the ratio between F50 (clonal expansion) and ExV (chaos), using BLOSUM62-based TCRdist between CDR3 peptides within each V-J. Welch's t-statistics and random forest reduced just over 500 V-J features to about 12, which were used in a naive Bayes classifier (R e1071). Starting from the raw public reads, TCRdb applied fastp trimming at Q25, assembled clones with MiXCR and retained in-frame beta chains. Rows are unified per CDR3 protein, each entry keeping the most common DNA and genes. TCRdb, rather than the study authors, made the V and J calls. Across this sample there are 600,000 or so distinct CDR3 sequences, with 46% seen only once. The ten top clones hold roughly 8.2% of the sample.

The TCR originated in a woman under 30 with Graves' hyperthyroidism. Donor details come from another sample of the same person, matched by shared clones. The specimen was peripheral blood or thyroid tissue (not recorded which).

CDR3 sequence: CASSSENSGNTIYS. In nucleotide form, the sequence is TGTGCCAGCAGCTCCGAAAACTCTGGAAACACCATATATTCT. The rearrangement joined TRBV7-9 to TRBJ1-3; the D gene lacks a confident call. The junction shows trimming of 4 bases on V and 0 bases on J, plus 7 bases between the germline ends. The CDR3 has 14 residues if both end residues are counted. Only the CDR3 region is kept as DNA, spanning 42 bases read in frame from base 1. From the germline V gene (reference sequence), CDR1 is SEHNR and CDR2 is FQNEAQ.